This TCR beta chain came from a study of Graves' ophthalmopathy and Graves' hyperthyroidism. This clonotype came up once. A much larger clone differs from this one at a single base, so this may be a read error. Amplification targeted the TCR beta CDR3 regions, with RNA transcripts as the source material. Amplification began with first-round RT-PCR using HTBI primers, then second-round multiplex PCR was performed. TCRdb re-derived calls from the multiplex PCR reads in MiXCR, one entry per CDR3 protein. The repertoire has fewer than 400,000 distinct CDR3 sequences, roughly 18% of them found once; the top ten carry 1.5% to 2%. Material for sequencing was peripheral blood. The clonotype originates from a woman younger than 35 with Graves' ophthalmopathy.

The CDR3 DNA is TGTGCCAGCAGTCTCCGTCGGCGGTACGAGCAGTACTTC. Translation: CASSLRRRYEQYF. The gene calls are TRBV28 and TRBJ2-7, with D unclear. Trimming took off 5 bases at V and 4 bases at J, with 12 bases between the two ends. The CDR3 is made up of 13 amino acids. The V gene's germline CDR1 is MDHEN and CDR2 SYDVKM.